This T cell receptor beta chain appears in the sequencing data of a study of tumour-infiltrating T cells in Burkitt lymphoma. Generated by immunoSEQ multiplex PCR, the TCRdb table keeps only in-frame clones and is missing some. The table lists tens of thousands of clones, around 31% of them singletons. This clone appeared a few times. This TCR was sampled from a human donor with Burkitt lymphoma. Sample: tumor tissue.

CDR3 sequence reads: CASSSPGALTYEQYF. The CDR3 coding sequence is TGTGCCAGCAGTTCCCCCGGGGCCCTCACCTACGAGCAGTACTTC. This chain links TRBV28 with TRBJ2-7; D tentatively fits TRBD1 or TRBD2 (5 bases each). CDR3 length: 15 amino acids. CDR1 and CDR2 (germline): MDHEN, SYDVKM. The ends were cut back, 4 bases at V and 2 bases at J, with 15 bases in the middle. Together with reference TRBV28 and TRBJ2-7, the CDR3 gives the full variable domain: DVKVTQSSRYLVKRTGEKVFLECVQDMDHENMFWYRQDPGLGLRLIYFSYDVKMKEKGDIPEGYSVSREKKERFSLILESASTNQTSMYLCASSSPGALTYEQYFGPGTRLTVT.